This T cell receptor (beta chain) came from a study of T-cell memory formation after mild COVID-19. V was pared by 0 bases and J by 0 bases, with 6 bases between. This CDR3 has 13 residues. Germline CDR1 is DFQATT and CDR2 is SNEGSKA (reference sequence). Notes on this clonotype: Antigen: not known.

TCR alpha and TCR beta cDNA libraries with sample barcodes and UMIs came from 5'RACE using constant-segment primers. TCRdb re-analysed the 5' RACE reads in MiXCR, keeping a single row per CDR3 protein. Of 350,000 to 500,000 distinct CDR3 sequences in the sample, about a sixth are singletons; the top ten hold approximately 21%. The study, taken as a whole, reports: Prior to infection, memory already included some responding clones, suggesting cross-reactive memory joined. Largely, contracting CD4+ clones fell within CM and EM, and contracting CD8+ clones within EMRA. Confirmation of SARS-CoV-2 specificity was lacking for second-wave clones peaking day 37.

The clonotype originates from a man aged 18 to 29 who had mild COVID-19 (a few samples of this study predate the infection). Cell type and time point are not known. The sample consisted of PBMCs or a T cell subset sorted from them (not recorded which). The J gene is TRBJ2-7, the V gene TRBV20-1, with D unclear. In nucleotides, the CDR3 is TGCAGTGCTAGAGAGGGCAGCTCCTACGAGCAGTACGTC. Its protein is CSAREGSSYEQYV.